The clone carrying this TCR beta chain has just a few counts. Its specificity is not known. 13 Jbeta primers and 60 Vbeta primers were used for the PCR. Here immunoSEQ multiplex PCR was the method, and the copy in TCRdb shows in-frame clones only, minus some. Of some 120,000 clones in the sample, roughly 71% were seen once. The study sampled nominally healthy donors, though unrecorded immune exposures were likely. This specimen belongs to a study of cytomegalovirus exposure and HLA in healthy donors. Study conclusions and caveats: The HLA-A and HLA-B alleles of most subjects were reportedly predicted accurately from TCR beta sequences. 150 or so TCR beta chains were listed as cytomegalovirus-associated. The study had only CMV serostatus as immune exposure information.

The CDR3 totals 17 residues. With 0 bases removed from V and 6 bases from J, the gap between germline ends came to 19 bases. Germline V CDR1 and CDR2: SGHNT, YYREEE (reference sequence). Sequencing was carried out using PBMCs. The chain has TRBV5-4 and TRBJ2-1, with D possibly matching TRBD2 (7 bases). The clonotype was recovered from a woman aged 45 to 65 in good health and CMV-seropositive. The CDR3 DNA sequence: TGTGCCAGCAGCTTGGAGGCGGGGGCAAGAAACGCCAATGAGCAGTTCTTC. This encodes CASSLEAGARNANEQFF.